This T cell receptor beta chain was captured by sequencing in a study of T cell changes during pregnancy in multiple sclerosis. TCRdb keeps only in-frame clones here, not all; method: immunoSEQ multiplex PCR. The sample lists tens of thousands of clones, about 94% seen once, with over 0.35% in the top ten. The specimen comprised CD4+ T cells from peripheral blood mononuclear cells, sampled before pregnancy. The origin of this receptor is a female donor with multiple sclerosis, enrolled in a pregnancy study.

Here the CDR3 reads CASSQEEGSGYNEQFF. For the CDR3, the DNA is TGCGCCAGCAGCCAAGAAGAAGGGAGCGGGTACAATGAGCAGTTCTTC. The V and J genes are TRBV4-3 and TRBJ2-1; D may be TRBD2 (6 bases). The length of the CDR3 is 16 residues. Germline CDR1 LGHNA, CDR2 YSLEER. V was trimmed by 0 bases and J by 4 bases, leaving 13 bases between them.